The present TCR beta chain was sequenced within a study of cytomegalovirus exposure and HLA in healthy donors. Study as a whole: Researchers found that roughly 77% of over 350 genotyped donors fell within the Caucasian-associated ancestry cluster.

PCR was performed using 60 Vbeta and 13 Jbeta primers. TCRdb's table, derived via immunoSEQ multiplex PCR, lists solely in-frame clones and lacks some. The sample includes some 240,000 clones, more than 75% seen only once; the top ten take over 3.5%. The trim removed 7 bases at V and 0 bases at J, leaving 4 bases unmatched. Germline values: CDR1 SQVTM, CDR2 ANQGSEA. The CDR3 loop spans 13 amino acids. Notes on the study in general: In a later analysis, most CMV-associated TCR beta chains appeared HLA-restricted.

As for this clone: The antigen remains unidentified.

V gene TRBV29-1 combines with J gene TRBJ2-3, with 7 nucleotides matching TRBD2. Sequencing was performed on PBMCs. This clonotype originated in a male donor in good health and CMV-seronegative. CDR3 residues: CSGSGASTDTQYF. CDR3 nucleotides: TGCAGCGGGAGCGGGGCTAGCACAGATACGCAGTATTTT.